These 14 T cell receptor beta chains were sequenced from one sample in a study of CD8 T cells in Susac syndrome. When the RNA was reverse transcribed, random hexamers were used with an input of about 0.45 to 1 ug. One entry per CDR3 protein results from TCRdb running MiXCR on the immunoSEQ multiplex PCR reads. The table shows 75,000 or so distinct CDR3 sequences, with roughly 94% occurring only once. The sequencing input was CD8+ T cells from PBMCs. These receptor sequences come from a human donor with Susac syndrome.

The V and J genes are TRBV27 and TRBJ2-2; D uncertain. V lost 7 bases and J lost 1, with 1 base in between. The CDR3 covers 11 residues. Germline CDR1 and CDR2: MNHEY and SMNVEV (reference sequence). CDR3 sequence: CASKNTGELFF. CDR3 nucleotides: TGTGCCAGCAAGAACACCGGGGAGCTGTTTTTT.

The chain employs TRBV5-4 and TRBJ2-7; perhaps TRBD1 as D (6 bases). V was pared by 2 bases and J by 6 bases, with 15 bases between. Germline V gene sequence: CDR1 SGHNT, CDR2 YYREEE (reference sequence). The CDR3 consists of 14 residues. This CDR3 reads CASSFRGGVSEQYF. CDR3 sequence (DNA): TGTGCCAGCAGCTTCAGGGGTGGCGTAAGCGAGCAGTACTTC.

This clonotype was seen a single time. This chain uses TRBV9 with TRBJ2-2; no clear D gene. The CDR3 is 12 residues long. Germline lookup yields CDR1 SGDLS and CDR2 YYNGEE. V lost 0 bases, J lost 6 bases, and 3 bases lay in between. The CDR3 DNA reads TGTGCCAGCAGCGTAGCTGCCGGGGAGCTGTTTTTT. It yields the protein CASSVAAGELFF.

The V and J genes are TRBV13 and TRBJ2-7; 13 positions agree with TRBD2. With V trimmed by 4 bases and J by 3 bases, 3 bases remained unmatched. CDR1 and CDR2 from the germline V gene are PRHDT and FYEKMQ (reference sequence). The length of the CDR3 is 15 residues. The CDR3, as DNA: TGTGCCAGCAGCTCACGGACTAGCGGGAGCTACGAGCAGTACTTC. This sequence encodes CASSSRTSGSYEQYF. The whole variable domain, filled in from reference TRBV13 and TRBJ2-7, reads AAGVIQSPRHLIKEKRETATLKCYPIPRHDTVYWYQQGPGQDPQFLISFYEKMQSDKGSIPDRFSAQQFSDYHSELNMSSLELGDSALYFCASSSRTSGSYEQYFGPGTRLTVT.

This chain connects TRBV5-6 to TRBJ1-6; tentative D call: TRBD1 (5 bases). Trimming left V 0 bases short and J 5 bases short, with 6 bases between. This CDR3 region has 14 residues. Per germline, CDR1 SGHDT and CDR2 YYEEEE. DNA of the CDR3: TGTGCCAGCAGCTTGGAGGGGAATAATTCACCCCTCCACTTT. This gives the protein CASSLEGNNSPLHF. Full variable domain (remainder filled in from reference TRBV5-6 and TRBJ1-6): DAGVTQSPTHLIKTRGQQVTLRCSPKSGHDTVSWYQQALGQGPQFIFQYYEEEERQRGNFPDRFSGHQFPNYSSELNVNALLLGDSALYLCASSLEGNNSPLHFGNGTRLTVT.

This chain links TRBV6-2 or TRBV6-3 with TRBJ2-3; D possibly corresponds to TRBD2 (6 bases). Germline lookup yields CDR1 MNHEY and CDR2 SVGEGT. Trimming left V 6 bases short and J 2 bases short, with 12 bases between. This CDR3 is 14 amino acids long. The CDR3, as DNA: TGTGCCAGCAGCCTACGGGAGCCCACAGATACGCAGTATTTT. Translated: CASSLREPTDTQYF.

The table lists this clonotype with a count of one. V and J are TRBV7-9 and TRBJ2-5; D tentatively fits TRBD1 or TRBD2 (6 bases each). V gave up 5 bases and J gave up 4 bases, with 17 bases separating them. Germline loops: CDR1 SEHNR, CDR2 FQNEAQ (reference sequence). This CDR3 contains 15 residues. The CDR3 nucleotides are TGTGCCAGCAGCCTCCCCCGGGGGCTGGGAGAGACCCAGTACTTC. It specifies CASSLPRGLGETQYF.

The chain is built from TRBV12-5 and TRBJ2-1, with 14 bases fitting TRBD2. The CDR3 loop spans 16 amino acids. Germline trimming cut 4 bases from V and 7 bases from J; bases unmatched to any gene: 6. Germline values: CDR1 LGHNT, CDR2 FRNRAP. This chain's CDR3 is CASGSWTSGGWNEQFF. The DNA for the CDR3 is TGTGCTAGTGGTTCGTGGACTAGCGGGGGGTGGAATGAGCAGTTCTTC.

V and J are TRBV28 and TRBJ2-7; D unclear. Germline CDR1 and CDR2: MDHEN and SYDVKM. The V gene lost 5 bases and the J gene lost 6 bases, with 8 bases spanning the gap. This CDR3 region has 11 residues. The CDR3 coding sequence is TGTGCCAGCAGTCCCCTCAGCGAGCAGTACTTC. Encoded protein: CASSPLSEQYF.

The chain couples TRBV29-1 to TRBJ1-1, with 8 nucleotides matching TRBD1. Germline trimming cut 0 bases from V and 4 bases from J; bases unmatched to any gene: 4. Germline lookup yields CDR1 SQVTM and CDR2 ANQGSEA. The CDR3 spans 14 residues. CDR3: CSVEDHTGGTEAFF. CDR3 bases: TGCAGCGTTGAAGATCACACAGGGGGCACTGAAGCTTTCTTT.

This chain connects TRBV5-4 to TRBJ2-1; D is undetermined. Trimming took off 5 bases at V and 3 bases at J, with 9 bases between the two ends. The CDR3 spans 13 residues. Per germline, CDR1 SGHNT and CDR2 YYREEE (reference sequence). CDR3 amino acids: CASSPGYYNEQFF. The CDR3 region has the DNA TGTGCCAGCAGTCCCGGGTACTACAATGAGCAGTTCTTC.

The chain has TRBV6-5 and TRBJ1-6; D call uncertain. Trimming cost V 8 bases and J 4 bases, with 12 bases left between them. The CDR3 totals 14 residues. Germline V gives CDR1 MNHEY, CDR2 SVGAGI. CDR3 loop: CASSVNPYNSPLHF. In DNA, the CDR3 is TGTGCCAGCTCGGTCAATCCTTATAATTCACCCCTCCACTTT.

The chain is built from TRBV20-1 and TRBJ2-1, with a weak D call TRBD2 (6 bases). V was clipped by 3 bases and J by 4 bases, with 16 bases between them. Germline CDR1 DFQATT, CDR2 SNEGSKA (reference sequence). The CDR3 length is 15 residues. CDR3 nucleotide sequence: TGCAGTGCTAGGGGCGTAGTAGCGGCATACAATGAGCAGTTCTTC. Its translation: CSARGVVAAYNEQFF.

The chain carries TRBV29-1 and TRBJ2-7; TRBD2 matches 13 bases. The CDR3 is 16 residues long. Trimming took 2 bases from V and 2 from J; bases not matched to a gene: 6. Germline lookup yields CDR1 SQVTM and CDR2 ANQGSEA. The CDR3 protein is CSVESGTSGVTYEQYF. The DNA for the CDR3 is TGCAGCGTTGAATCGGGGACTAGCGGGGTCACCTACGAGCAGTACTTC.